The next 26 T cell receptor beta chains were all read from a single sample in a study of radiotherapy plus CTLA-4 blockade in lung cancer. Here immunoSEQ multiplex PCR was the method, and the copy in TCRdb shows in-frame clones only, minus some. The top ten hold 0.65% to 0.85% of the sample, which has under 95,000 clones, around 80% seen once. The sequencing here drew on peripheral blood, taken from a patient treated with radiotherapy plus ipilimumab. The receptors derive from a human donor with non-small cell lung cancer who had stable disease on radiotherapy plus ipilimumab.

The chain recombines TRBV5-1 with TRBJ1-3, with no clear D. From germline, CDR1 is SGHRS and CDR2 YFSETQ. With 2 bases removed from V and 0 bases from J, the gap between germline ends came to 15 bases. This CDR3 is 17 amino acids long. The DNA of the CDR3 is TGCGCCAGCAGCTTAGGGCGGCGGGCGAGCTCTGGAAACACCATATATTTT. Encoded protein: CASSLGRRASSGNTIYF.

This chain uses TRBV7-9 with TRBJ1-1; 8 nucleotides match TRBD1. The germline gives CDR1 SEHNR, CDR2 FQNEAQ (reference sequence). The CDR3 is 12 residues long. Trimming cost V 4 bases and J 7 bases; bases outside gene matches: 2. CDR3: CASSWGTGEAFF. The CDR3 DNA follows: TGTGCCAGCAGCTGGGGGACAGGTGAAGCTTTCTTT.

The chain combines TRBV18 with TRBJ1-2; D might be TRBD1 (6 bases). CDR3 length: 14 residues. Germline CDR1 KGHSH, CDR2 LQKENI. V lost 6 bases and J lost 0, with 11 bases in between. CDR3 coding DNA: TGTGCCAGCTCGCAGACAGGTGCTAACTATGGCTACACCTTC. Protein sequence: CASSQTGANYGYTF.

The rearrangement uses TRBV14 and TRBJ1-2; D might be TRBD1 (6 bases). This CDR3 is 15 amino acids long. Trimming stripped 0 bases from V and 4 bases from J, with 12 bases between. Germline CDR1 is SGHDN and CDR2 is FVKESK. In DNA form, the CDR3 reads TGTGCCAGCAGCCAAGAGGGCAGGGGCCCCTATGGCTACACCTTC. Its translation is CASSQEGRGPYGYTF.

The chain uses TRBV9 and TRBJ1-4; weak D call: TRBD1 (5 bases). CDR3 length equals 17 residues. CDR1 and CDR2 (germline): SGDLS, YYNGEE. V was cut by 0 bases and J by 2 bases, with 14 bases left in between. CDR3 DNA sequence: TGTGCCAGCAGCGTAGGCGGTTTCGGGGGGACTAATGAAAAACTGTTTTTT. The encoded protein is CASSVGGFGGTNEKLFF.

This chain joins TRBV19 and TRBJ1-2; D ambiguous. Trimming took off 3 bases at V and 8 bases at J, with 13 bases between the two ends. Germline loops: CDR1 LNHDA, CDR2 SQIVND (reference sequence). This CDR3 contains 13 residues. CDR3 region: CASSMALLTGYTF. CDR3 in DNA: TGTGCCAGTAGTATGGCCCTCCTTACGGGCTACACCTTC.

The table lists this clone with a few counts. V and J are TRBV28 and TRBJ2-5, with D unclear. V was shortened by 4 bases and J by 5 bases, with 11 bases between the two germline ends. Germline lookup yields CDR1 MDHEN and CDR2 SYDVKM. The CDR3 has 13 residues. The CDR3 here is CASSSHMGETQYF. The CDR3 DNA reads as TGTGCCAGCAGTTCCCACATGGGGGAGACCCAGTACTTC.

The chain employs TRBV28 and TRBJ1-2; D remains unclear. This CDR3 contains 13 residues. Trimming cost V 5 bases and J 2 bases, with 9 bases left between them. Per the germline V gene, CDR1 is MDHEN and CDR2 is SYDVKM. The CDR3 protein is CASSVRTNYGYTF. For the CDR3, the DNA is TGTGCCAGCAGTGTACGGACCAACTATGGCTACACCTTC.

This sequence joins TRBV4-1 and TRBJ2-1; 12 bases fit TRBD2. V trimming: 2 bases; J trimming: 7 bases; junction bases outside the gene matches: 6. From germline, CDR1 is MGHRA and CDR2 YSYEKL. The CDR3 loop spans 16 amino acids. CDR3 sequence (DNA): TGCGCCAGCAGCCAACCGACTAGCGGGAGTTGGAATGAGCAGTTCTTC. Translating gives CASSQPTSGSWNEQFF.

This clone was picked up a small number of times. The rearrangement uses TRBV10-3 and TRBJ2-7; possibly TRBD1 or TRBD2 for D (5 bases each). CDR3 size: 14 residues. V gave up 0 bases and J gave up 4 bases, with 10 bases separating them. Germline V gene lookup returns CDR1 ENHRY and CDR2 SYGVKD. CDR3 sequence: CAISESPEGYEQYF. In DNA, the CDR3 is TGTGCCATCAGTGAGTCGCCCGAGGGGTACGAGCAGTACTTC.

The chain combines TRBV30 with TRBJ2-7; no definite D call. The CDR3 runs to 14 residues. Trimming pared 4 bases from V and 0 bases from J, leaving 13 bases between. Germline V CDR1 and CDR2: GTSNPN, SVGIG (reference sequence). CDR3 DNA: TGTGCCTGGAAGGACGGCCCGAGCTCCTACGAGCAGTACTTC. Encoded protein: CAWKDGPSSYEQYF.

V gene TRBV28 combines with J gene TRBJ1-5; TRBD1 aligns across 9 bases. Germline values: CDR1 MDHEN, CDR2 SYDVKM. The CDR3 length is 22 residues. J lost 2 bases, V lost 6 bases, and 26 bases had no gene match. CDR3 sequence (DNA): TGTGCCAGCAGCCAGACCCCCCATCCGGGACAGGGCCCGCTTTTGGGCAATCAGCCCCAGCATTTT. Translated: CASSQTPHPGQGPLLGNQPQHF.

This clone was seen a few times. The V gene is TRBV14, the J gene TRBJ1-6; D is ambiguous. Germline-derived CDR1 and CDR2 are SGHDN and FVKESK. Deletions cut 4 bases from V and 10 bases from J, with 14 bases between. The CDR3 length is 14 residues. The CDR3 bases are TGTGCCAGCAGCCTCCTCGTCGGGGTCTCACCCCTCCACTTT. Encoded protein: CASSLLVGVSPLHF.

The chain is built from TRBV7-3 and TRBJ2-2, with D possibly TRBD2 on 6 matching bases. The CDR3 consists of 15 residues. Germline-derived CDR1 and CDR2 are SGHTA and FQGTGA. The V and J ends lost 3 bases and 4 bases respectively, with 12 bases between them. CDR3 loop: CASSFGGKGTGELFF. As DNA, the CDR3 is TGTGCCAGCAGCTTTGGAGGGAAGGGCACCGGGGAGCTGTTTTTT. Full variable domain (missing parts from reference TRBV7-3 and TRBJ2-2): GAGVSQTPSNKVTEKGKYVELRCDPISGHTALYWYRQSLGQGPEFLIYFQGTGAADDSGLPNDRFFAVRPEGSVSTLKIQRTERGDSAVYLCASSFGGKGTGELFFGEGSRLTVL.

V is TRBV6-5 and J is TRBJ2-1; 9 nucleotides line up with TRBD2. The CDR3 extends over 15 amino acids. Per the germline V gene, CDR1 is MNHEY and CDR2 is SVGAGI. With V trimmed by 5 bases and J by 0 bases, 2 bases remained unmatched. Here the CDR3 reads CASSVSGSSYNEQFF. As DNA, the CDR3 is TGTGCCAGCAGTGTTAGCGGGAGCTCCTACAATGAGCAGTTCTTC.

In its sample, this clone was seen a few times. V is TRBV10-1 and J is TRBJ2-7, with TRBD2 matching over 7 bases. The CDR3 spans 12 residues. V shed 7 bases and J 10 bases; nucleotides not matched to a gene: 10. Germline CDR1 WNHNN, CDR2 SYGVQD (reference sequence). The CDR3, as DNA: TGCGCCAGCATATGGGAGGGAGTTGATCAGTACTTC. Its protein is CASIWEGVDQYF.

The chain employs TRBV7-8 and TRBJ2-5; 9 bases line up with TRBD1. Germline values: CDR1 SGHVS, CDR2 FQNEAQ. J lost 5 bases, V lost 5 bases, and 6 bases had no gene match. This CDR3 is built from 14 residues. The CDR3 DNA reads TGTGCCAGCAGCACAGGGGGCGCGCAGGAGACCCAGTACTTC. It translates to CASSTGGAQETQYF.

The chain uses TRBV10-3 and TRBJ2-1, with D possibly TRBD2 on 6 matching bases. Trimming took 7 bases from V and 10 from J, leaving 14 bases between them. Germline CDR1 reads ENHRY; CDR2 reads SYGVKD. CDR3 length: 12 amino acids. The CDR3 sequence is CAITAPSGEQFF. CDR3 sequence (DNA): TGTGCCATCACCGCCCCGAGCGGGGAGCAGTTCTTC.

The gene calls are TRBV21-1 and TRBJ1-4; the table's D gene call, TRBD1, was not cross checked with the DNA. TRBV21-1 is labeled a pseudogene. This CDR3 has 16 amino acids. The CDR3 is CASSNSIQATNEKLFF. In DNA form, the CDR3 reads TGTGCCAGCAGCAACTCAATTCAGGCAACTAATGAAAAACTGTTTTTT.

J is TRBJ2-1 and V is TRBV5-1, with D possibly matching TRBD2 (5 bases). The CDR3 extends over 15 amino acids. Germline V gives CDR1 SGHRS, CDR2 YFSETQ. Trimming left V 1 base short and J 7 bases short, with 15 bases between. This chain's CDR3 is CASSLPTPGRNEQFF. CDR3 coding DNA: TGCGCCAGCAGCTTGCCCACCCCGGGGAGAAATGAGCAGTTCTTC.

Comments on this clone: Distinct nucleotide sequences in the sample also encode this CDR3. This chain joins TRBV27 and TRBJ2-3, with D unresolved. Trimming took off 5 bases at V and 1 base at J, with 10 bases between the two ends. Germline CDR1 and CDR2: MNHEY and SMNVEV (reference sequence). The CDR3 covers 14 residues. The CDR3 DNA sequence: TGTGCCAGCAGTAGAACGGCGGGCACAGATACGCAGTATTTT. Translating it yields CASSRTAGTDTQYF.

The chain has TRBV6-1 and TRBJ1-3; D is unresolved. This CDR3 contains 13 residues. Between the trimmed V and J ends, which lost 7 bases and 2 bases, there was a span of 9 bases. The germline CDR1 and CDR2 sequences are MNHNS and SASEGT. The CDR3: CASILGAGNTIYF. CDR3 coding DNA: TGTGCCAGCATTCTCGGGGCTGGAAACACCATATATTTT.

The chain joins TRBV6-5 to TRBJ2-7, with 10 bases identical to TRBD2. Germline V CDR1 and CDR2: MNHEY, SVGAGI. The CDR3 covers 14 residues. J gave up 4 bases and V 5 bases, and 5 bases lay outside the gene matches. The CDR3 DNA reads TGTGCCAGCAGTGCGACTAGCGGGTCTTACGAGCAGTACTTC. Protein: CASSATSGSYEQYF.

The DNA of the CDR3 is TGTGCCAGCAGCTCTGACTGGGATTCACCCCTCCACTTT. Its protein is CASSSDWDSPLHF. V and J are TRBV7-2 and TRBJ1-6, with D unclear. The germline gives CDR1 SGHTA, CDR2 FQGNSA. V was cut by 4 bases and J by 8 bases, with 9 bases left in between. The CDR3 runs to 13 residues.

This chain joins TRBV5-1 and TRBJ2-1, with D maybe TRBD1 (5 bases). V was pared by 0 bases and J by 6 bases, with 16 bases between. Germline values: CDR1 SGHRS, CDR2 YFSETQ. The CDR3 totals 16 residues. For the CDR3, the DNA is TGCGCCAGCAGCTTGGTTCAGGGAATAGCAGGCAATGAGCAGTTCTTC. This sequence encodes CASSLVQGIAGNEQFF.

The rearrangement joins TRBV5-6 to TRBJ1-6; TRBD1 agrees at 7 bases. From germline, CDR1 is SGHDT and CDR2 YYEEEE. The CDR3 is 17 amino acids. The V gene end was trimmed by 4 bases and the J gene end by 0 bases; junction bases not matched to a gene: 7. CDR3 region: CASSIQGFSSYNSPLHF. The CDR3 region has the DNA TGTGCCAGCAGCATACAGGGGTTTAGCTCCTATAATTCACCCCTCCACTTT.